Listed below are T cell receptor beta chains from one sample, sequenced in a study of post-analysis software for immune sequencing data. Each CDR3 protein is one row after TCRdb ran MiXCR on the PCR reads. The table lists a few hundred thousand distinct CDR3 sequences, 30% to 45% of them singletons. Sequenced sample: blood. The source of these receptors is a girl aged 2-10 years with multiple sclerosis. The CDR3 runs from the conserved cysteine through the conserved F or W. D genes are given only for firm matches. Not all rows give a size; the values are once, few, many and, for expanded clones, a class.

abundance: -
j_gene: TRBJ2-3
d_gene: TRBD1
v_gene: TRBV10-3
CDR3aa: CAISAPESPGQGRRDTQYF
CDR3nt: TGTGCCATCAGTGCGCCGGAATCACCGGGACAGGGGAGGAGAGATACGCAGTATTTT

abundance: -
j_gene: TRBJ1-5
d_gene: -
v_gene: TRBV7-9
CDR3aa: CASSLETGKGQPQHF
CDR3nt: TGTGCCAGCAGCTTAGAAACAGGGAAGGGTCAGCCCCAGCATTTT

abundance: few
j_gene: TRBJ2-7
d_gene: -
v_gene: TRBV20-1
CDR3aa: CSASTSGYEQYF
CDR3nt: TGCAGTGCTAGTACCTCCGGCTACGAGCAGTACTTC

abundance: few
j_gene: TRBJ2-7
d_gene: -
v_gene: TRBV4-3
CDR3aa: CASSQDYGTYEQYF
CDR3nt: TGCGCCAGCAGCCAAGATTACGGGACCTACGAGCAGTACTTC

abundance: few
j_gene: TRBJ2-7
d_gene: TRBD2
v_gene: TRBV7-2
CDR3aa: CASSLTSGSGYEQYF
CDR3nt: TGTGCCAGCAGCTTAACTAGCGGGAGTGGGTACGAGCAGTACTTC

abundance: few
j_gene: TRBJ1-2
d_gene: -
v_gene: TRBV4-1
CDR3aa: CASSPGHREWYGYTF
CDR3nt: TGCGCCAGCAGTCCAGGCCACAGGGAATGGTATGGCTACACCTTC

abundance: -
j_gene: TRBJ1-2
d_gene: -
v_gene: TRBV29-1
CDR3aa: CSVVELSDYGYTF
CDR3nt: TGCAGCGTTGTGGAGCTCTCTGACTATGGCTACACCTTC

abundance: few
j_gene: TRBJ1-1
d_gene: -
v_gene: TRBV29-1
CDR3aa: CSVEEGLQDVAFF
CDR3nt: TGCAGCGTTGAAGAGGGTTTGCAGGACGTAGCTTTCTTT

abundance: -
j_gene: TRBJ2-5
d_gene: -
v_gene: TRBV20-1
CDR3aa: CSASPIGNGQETQYF
CDR3nt: TGCAGTGCTAGCCCTATCGGGAATGGCCAAGAGACCCAGTACTTC

abundance: -
j_gene: TRBJ2-7
d_gene: -
v_gene: TRBV12-3/TRBV12-4
CDR3aa: CASSFELGSYEQYF
CDR3nt: TGTGCCAGCAGTTTTGAGTTAGGTTCCTACGAGCAGTACTTC

abundance: -
j_gene: TRBJ2-3
d_gene: -
v_gene: TRBV6-6
CDR3aa: CASNMDATDTQYF
CDR3nt: TGTGCCAGCAATATGGACGCCACAGATACGCAGTATTTT

abundance: once
j_gene: TRBJ2-1
d_gene: TRBD1
v_gene: TRBV20-1
CDR3aa: CSAREQGVTGNEQFF
CDR3nt: TGCAGTGCTAGAGAACAGGGGGTTACTGGCAATGAGCAGTTCTTC

abundance: once
j_gene: TRBJ1-4
d_gene: -
v_gene: TRBV2
CDR3aa: CASSAGTVGKLFF
CDR3nt: TGTGCCAGCAGTGCCGGTACCGTTGGAAAACTGTTTTTT

abundance: few
j_gene: TRBJ2-1
d_gene: -
v_gene: TRBV4-2
CDR3aa: CASSQETGGNEQFF
CDR3nt: TGTGCCAGCAGCCAAGAAACCGGGGGCAATGAGCAGTTCTTC

abundance: few
j_gene: TRBJ2-1
d_gene: -
v_gene: TRBV6-5
CDR3aa: CASSYSHRRSNEQFF
CDR3nt: TGTGCCAGCAGTTACTCACATCGGAGAAGCAATGAGCAGTTCTTC